Each of the 27 T cell receptor beta chains below was sequenced from the same sample in a study of T cell therapy after organ transplantation. Their cognate antigens are unknown. The assay was immunoSEQ multiplex PCR, and TCRdb's table has in-frame clones only and misses some. The sample contains tens of thousands of clones, about 95% of which appear only once. Sequences were derived from CD8+ T cells from blood, sampled before autologous CMV-specific T cell therapy. These receptors all stem from a human patient who had received a solid organ transplant and had CMV disease.

This chain links TRBV4-1 with TRBJ1-2; D is unresolved. The germline V gene has CDR1 MGHRA and CDR2 YSYEKL. Deletions cut 0 bases from V and 5 bases from J, with 13 bases between. The length of the CDR3 is 15 residues. The CDR3 spells CASSQDPGEGYGYTF. As DNA, the CDR3 is TGCGCCAGCAGCCAAGATCCCGGCGAAGGGTATGGCTACACCTTC.

V is TRBV12-5 and J is TRBJ2-7; TRBD2 agrees at 9 bases. The CDR3 is 14 amino acids. CDR1 and CDR2 from the germline V gene are LGHNT and FRNRAP. The V segment lost 8 bases and the J segment 0 bases; nucleotides outside the gene matches: 5. Here the CDR3 reads CASRASGDSYEQYF. Written as DNA, the CDR3 is TGTGCTAGTCGTGCTAGCGGGGACTCCTACGAGCAGTACTTC.

V usage is TRBV27 and J usage is TRBJ2-7, with unresolved D. Per germline, CDR1 MNHEY and CDR2 SMNVEV (reference sequence). The CDR3 has 15 amino acids. V lost 5 bases and J 5 bases, leaving 19 bases between the germline ends. CDR3 nucleotides: TGTGCCAGCAGTCTCTTAGATGGCAGTTTGGACGAGCAGTACTTC. This translates into CASSLLDGSLDEQYF.

The CDR3 DNA reads as TGTGCCTGGGTAGGGTGGAATACTGAAGCTTTCTTT. Its protein is CAWVGWNTEAFF. The chain is built from TRBV30 and TRBJ1-1; D remains ambiguous. Germline V gene lookup returns CDR1 GTSNPN and CDR2 SVGIG (reference sequence). The CDR3 totals 12 residues. The V end lost 5 bases, the J end lost 5 bases, and 12 bases lay between the germline ends.

This sequence joins TRBV30 and TRBJ1-2; D is possibly TRBD1 (5 bases). Germline V lookup: CDR1 GTSNPN, CDR2 SVGIG (reference sequence). V shed 2 bases and J shed 0 bases, with 10 bases lying between them. The CDR3 loop spans 14 amino acids. CDR3 bases: TGTGCCTGGAGTCGGGGCGCGGCTAACTATGGCTACACCTTC. It yields the protein CAWSRGAANYGYTF. The whole variable domain, filled in from reference TRBV30 and TRBJ1-2, reads SQTIHQWPATLVQPVGSPLSLECTVEGTSNPNLYWYRQAAGRGLQLLFYSVGIGQISSEVPQNLSASRPQDRQFILSSKKLLLSDSGFYLCAWSRGAANYGYTFGSGTRLTVV.

V is TRBV19 and J is TRBJ2-7; TRBD2 aligns across 7 bases. The J segment lost 7 bases and the V segment lost 1 base, leaving 4 bases of the junction unmatched. Looked up from germline, CDR1 is LNHDA and CDR2 is SQIVND (reference sequence). The CDR3 runs 13 residues. The CDR3 nucleotides are TGTGCCAGTAGTATAGGACCAGCGGGGGAGCAGTACTTC. As protein: CASSIGPAGEQYF.

The chain recombines TRBV30 with TRBJ1-1; D unresolved. The CDR3 is 13 amino acids. In germline, CDR1 is GTSNPN, CDR2 SVGIG (reference sequence). Between the trimmed V and J ends, which lost 0 bases and 5 bases, there was a span of 10 bases. The CDR3 DNA sequence: TGTGCCTGGAGTGTACGGGGTGGAACTGAAGCTTTCTTT. Protein product: CAWSVRGGTEAFF.

The chain links TRBV6-1 to TRBJ2-7; D is unresolved. Trimming stripped 3 bases from V and 0 bases from J, with 3 bases between. Looked up from germline, CDR1 is MNHNS and CDR2 is SASEGT. This CDR3 has 12 amino acids. The CDR3 spells CASSDTSYEQYF. Here the CDR3 DNA reads TGTGCCAGCAGTGACACCTCCTACGAGCAGTACTTC.

J is TRBJ2-5 and V is TRBV4-1; weak D call: TRBD1 (6 bases). Germline CDR1 and CDR2: MGHRA and YSYEKL. CDR3 length equals 16 residues. V gave up 2 bases and J gave up 4 bases, with 17 bases separating them. The CDR3 sequence: CASSQLTGREGETQYF. In DNA form, the CDR3 reads TGCGCCAGCAGCCAACTAACAGGGCGCGAAGGAGAGACCCAGTACTTC.

The chain joins TRBV5-5 to TRBJ2-7, with D possibly being TRBD1 or TRBD2 (5 bases each). The CDR3 contains 13 residues. The V gene's germline CDR1 is SGHKS and CDR2 YYEKEE (reference sequence). V was clipped by 5 bases and J by 6 bases, with 15 bases between them. CDR3 amino acids: CASRITPGREQYF. In nucleotides, the CDR3 is TGTGCCAGCAGGATTACCCCGGGACGCGAGCAGTACTTC.

CDR3 amino acids: CASSLGTSGGPFHNEQFF. In DNA form, the CDR3 reads TGCGCCAGCAGCTTGGGGACTAGCGGCGGGCCATTTCACAATGAGCAGTTCTTC. The V call is TRBV5-1, the J call TRBJ2-1; 10 bases are a match to TRBD2. The CDR3 extends over 18 amino acids. The germline CDR1 and CDR2 sequences are SGHRS and YFSETQ. Trimming at V came to 0 bases and at J to 5 bases, leaving 11 bases not matched to a gene.

This chain joins TRBV5-4 and TRBJ2-2; D remains ambiguous. Germline-derived CDR1 and CDR2 are SGHNT and YYREEE (reference sequence). The CDR3 length is 15 residues. Trimming cost V 2 bases and J 2 bases, with 10 bases left between them. The CDR3 is CASSLGQPNTGELFF. CDR3 DNA: TGTGCCAGCAGCTTAGGCCAGCCCAACACCGGGGAGCTGTTTTTT.

This sequence joins TRBV27 and TRBJ2-7, with D perhaps being TRBD1 or TRBD2 (5 bases each). This CDR3 is 13 amino acids long. Per germline, CDR1 MNHEY and CDR2 SMNVEV (reference sequence). Trimming shortened V by 5 bases and J by 5 bases, and 13 bases separated the two germline ends. The CDR3: CASSTGTYHEQYF. The CDR3 DNA is TGTGCCAGCAGTACCGGGACCTACCACGAGCAGTACTTC.

This clone appeared once. The V gene is TRBV30, the J gene TRBJ1-3; D call uncertain. This CDR3 is built from 16 residues. The germline gives CDR1 GTSNPN, CDR2 SVGIG (reference sequence). V dropped 2 bases and J dropped 0 bases, with 14 bases sitting between them. This CDR3 is CAWSLLWESSGNTIYF. The CDR3 DNA reads as TGTGCCTGGAGTTTATTATGGGAGAGCTCTGGAAACACCATATATTTT.

This clone appeared once. The J gene is TRBJ1-2, the V gene TRBV18, with D unclear. Germline lookup yields CDR1 KGHSH and CDR2 LQKENI. This CDR3 has 13 amino acids. V gave up 0 bases and J gave up 2 bases, with 4 bases separating them. CDR3 protein: CASSPPGNYGYTF. The CDR3 bases are TGTGCCAGCTCACCACCAGGCAACTATGGCTACACCTTC.

The chain couples TRBV7-8 to TRBJ2-5; D possibly corresponds to TRBD2 (5 bases). Between the trimmed V and J ends, which lost 5 bases and 7 bases, there was a span of 8 bases. From germline, CDR1 is SGHVS and CDR2 FQNEAQ. This CDR3 is built from 11 residues. In nucleotides, the CDR3 is TGTGCCAGCAGCCCAGGAGGGACCCAGTACTTC. This translates into CASSPGGTQYF.

This chain connects TRBV5-6 to TRBJ2-7; D is perhaps TRBD2 (5 bases). Germline V CDR1 and CDR2: SGHDT, YYEEEE. The CDR3 contains 14 residues. V was clipped by 0 bases and J by 6 bases, with 13 bases between them. CDR3 sequence (DNA): TGTGCCAGCAGCTTGGCCGGGAAGCCGGGCGAGCAGTACTTC. Translating it yields CASSLAGKPGEQYF. The full variable domain, with the rest looked up from reference TRBV5-6 and TRBJ2-7, is DAGVTQSPTHLIKTRGQQVTLRCSPKSGHDTVSWYQQALGQGPQFIFQYYEEEERQRGNFPDRFSGHQFPNYSSELNVNALLLGDSALYLCASSLAGKPGEQYFGPGTRLTVT.

The chain is built from TRBV29-1 and TRBJ2-7; 7 nucleotides match TRBD1. There are 13 residues in the CDR3. Germline V gives CDR1 SQVTM, CDR2 ANQGSEA. After removal of 1 base from V and 3 bases from J, the junction contained 3 bases not matched to a gene. This CDR3 reads CSVEGGQNYEQYF. In nucleotides, the CDR3 is TGCAGCGTTGAAGGGGGACAGAACTACGAGCAGTACTTC.

The chain links TRBV5-4 to TRBJ2-1; TRBD1 aligns across 9 bases. The germline gives CDR1 SGHNT, CDR2 YYREEE (reference sequence). The CDR3 contains 13 residues. J lost 5 bases, V lost 3 bases, and 0 bases had no gene match. CDR3 protein: CASSWDRDNEQFF. CDR3 DNA sequence: TGTGCCAGCAGCTGGGACAGGGACAATGAGCAGTTCTTC.

This chain uses TRBV6-5 with TRBJ1-1, with D possibly TRBD1 on 5 matching bases. Germline V gene lookup returns CDR1 MNHEY and CDR2 SVGAGI. This CDR3 contains 14 residues. V lost 0 bases, J lost 5 bases, and 10 bases lay in between. For the CDR3, the DNA is TGTGCCAGCAGTTACTCGATGAGGGGAACTGAAGCTTTCTTT. Protein product: CASSYSMRGTEAFF.

The chain employs TRBV2 and TRBJ2-7; D may be TRBD1 or TRBD2 (5 bases each). Germline V lookup: CDR1 SNHLY, CDR2 FYNNEI. V lost 2 bases to trimming and J lost 5 bases, with 19 bases between them. There are 16 residues in the CDR3. The CDR3 reads CASSEWGSERPHEQYF. CDR3 coding DNA: TGTGCCAGCAGTGAATGGGGGTCTGAACGTCCGCACGAGCAGTACTTC.

A single count supports this clone. The gene calls are TRBV11-2 and TRBJ2-7, with TRBD2 matching over 8 bases. This CDR3 region has 15 residues. CDR1 and CDR2 (germline): SGHAT, FQNNGV. V lost 1 base to trimming and J lost 4 bases; unmatched junction nucleotides: 6. CDR3 coding DNA: TGTGCCAGCAGCTTAGGTCATGCGGGGGGTTACGAGCAGTACTTC. It yields the protein CASSLGHAGGYEQYF.

The CDR3 nucleotides read TGTGCCAGCAGCCCCGGAGGTCGGCAGGGAGGGATCGAGCAGTACTTC. Translated: CASSPGGRQGGIEQYF. This chain links TRBV11-3 with TRBJ2-7, with 7 bases matching TRBD2. This CDR3 is 16 amino acids long. V was clipped by 5 bases and J by 6 bases; unmatched bases: 16. Germline CDR1 SGHNT, CDR2 YENEEA.

This chain connects TRBV11-2 to TRBJ1-2; 8 bases line up with TRBD1. This CDR3 is 14 amino acids long. Per germline, CDR1 SGHAT and CDR2 FQNNGV. The V and J ends lost 3 bases and 3 bases, in that order; junction bases with no gene match: 3. CDR3 sequence: CASSLVTGDYGYTF. CDR3 coding DNA: TGTGCCAGCAGCTTGGTGACAGGGGACTATGGCTACACCTTC. The full variable domain, rest sourced from reference TRBV11-2 and TRBJ1-2, is EAGVAQSPRYKIIEKRQSVAFWCNPISGHATLYWYQQILGQGPKLLIQFQNNGVVDDSQLPKDRFSAERLKGVDSTLKIQPAKLEDSAVYLCASSLVTGDYGYTFGSGTRLTVV.

This clone was seen a single time. The rearrangement links TRBV2 to TRBJ2-3; 7 bases line up with TRBD2. There are 16 residues in the CDR3. Germline values: CDR1 SNHLY, CDR2 FYNNEI. Germline trimming cut 2 bases from V and 4 bases from J; bases unmatched to any gene: 9. Here the CDR3 reads CASSERAGVWADTQYF. Here the CDR3 DNA reads TGTGCCAGCAGTGAACGCGCGGGGGTCTGGGCAGATACGCAGTATTTT.

This rearrangement joins TRBV19 to TRBJ1-1; 8 nucleotides align to TRBD1. Germline V gene sequence: CDR1 LNHDA, CDR2 SQIVND (reference sequence). The CDR3 sequence is 13 residues long. Losses at the gene ends were 5 bases for V and 3 bases for J; bases not matched to a gene: 2. The CDR3 loop is CASSDRGDTEAFF. The CDR3 DNA is TGTGCCAGTAGTGACAGGGGTGACACTGAAGCTTTCTTT.

J is TRBJ2-1 and V is TRBV5-6, with TRBD2 matching over 10 bases. There are 16 residues in the CDR3. Germline V gives CDR1 SGHDT, CDR2 YYEEEE. V lost 3 bases to trimming and J lost 7 bases; unmatched junction nucleotides: 10. The CDR3 DNA follows: TGTGCCAGCAGCTCCGTAGCGGGGGGCGGGCAGAATGAGCAGTTCTTC. This translates into CASSSVAGGGQNEQFF.